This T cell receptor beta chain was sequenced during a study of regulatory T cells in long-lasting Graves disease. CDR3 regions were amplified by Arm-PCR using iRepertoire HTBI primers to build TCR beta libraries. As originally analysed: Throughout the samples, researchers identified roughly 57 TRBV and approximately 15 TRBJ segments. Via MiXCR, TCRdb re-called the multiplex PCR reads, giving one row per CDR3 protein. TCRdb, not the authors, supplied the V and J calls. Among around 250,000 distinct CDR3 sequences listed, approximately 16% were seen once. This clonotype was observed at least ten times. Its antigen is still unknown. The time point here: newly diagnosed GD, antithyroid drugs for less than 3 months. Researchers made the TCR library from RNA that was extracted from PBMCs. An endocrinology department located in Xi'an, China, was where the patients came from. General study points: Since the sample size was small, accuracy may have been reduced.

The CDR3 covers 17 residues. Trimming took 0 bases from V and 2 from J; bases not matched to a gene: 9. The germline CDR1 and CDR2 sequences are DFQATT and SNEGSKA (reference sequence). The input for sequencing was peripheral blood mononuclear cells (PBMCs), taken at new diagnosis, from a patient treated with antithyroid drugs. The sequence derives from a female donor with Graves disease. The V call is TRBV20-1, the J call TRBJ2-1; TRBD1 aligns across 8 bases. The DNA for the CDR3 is TGCAGTGCTAGAGATATAGGAGCAGGGGGCCCCTACAATGAGCAGTTCTTC. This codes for CSARDIGAGGPYNEQFF.